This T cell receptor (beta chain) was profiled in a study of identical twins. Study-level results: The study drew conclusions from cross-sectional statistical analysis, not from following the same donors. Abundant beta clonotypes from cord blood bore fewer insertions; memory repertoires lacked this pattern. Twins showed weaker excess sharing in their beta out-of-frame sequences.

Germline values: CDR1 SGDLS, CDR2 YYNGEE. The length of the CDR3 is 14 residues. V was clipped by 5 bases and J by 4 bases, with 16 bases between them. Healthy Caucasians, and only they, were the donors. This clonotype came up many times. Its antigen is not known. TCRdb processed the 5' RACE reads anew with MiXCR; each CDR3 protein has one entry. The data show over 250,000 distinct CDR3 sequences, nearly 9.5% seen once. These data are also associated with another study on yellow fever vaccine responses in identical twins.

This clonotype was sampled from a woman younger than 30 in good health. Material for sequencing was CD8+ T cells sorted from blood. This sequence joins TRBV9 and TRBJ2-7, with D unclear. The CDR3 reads CASSVGSDSYEQYF. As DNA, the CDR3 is TGTGCCAGCAGTGTCGGGTCCGACTCTTACGAGCAGTACTTC.